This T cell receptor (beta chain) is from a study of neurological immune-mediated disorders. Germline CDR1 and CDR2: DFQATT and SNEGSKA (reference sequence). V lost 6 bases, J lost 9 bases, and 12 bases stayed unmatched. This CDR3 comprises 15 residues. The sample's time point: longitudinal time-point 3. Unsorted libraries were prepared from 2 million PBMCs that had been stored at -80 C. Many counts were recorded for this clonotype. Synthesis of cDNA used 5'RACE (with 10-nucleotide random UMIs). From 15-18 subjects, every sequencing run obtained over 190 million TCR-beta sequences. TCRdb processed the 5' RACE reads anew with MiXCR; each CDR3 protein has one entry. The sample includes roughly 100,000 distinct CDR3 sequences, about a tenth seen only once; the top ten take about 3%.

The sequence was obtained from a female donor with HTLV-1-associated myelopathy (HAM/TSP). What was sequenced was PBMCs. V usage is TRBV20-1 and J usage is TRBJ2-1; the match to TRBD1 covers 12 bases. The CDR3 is CSAEDRDRGRGEQFF. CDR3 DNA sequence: TGCAGTGCCGAGGACCGGGACAGGGGGCGCGGTGAGCAGTTCTTC.